Each of the 13 T cell receptor beta chains below was sequenced from the same sample in a study of shared clonotypes between healthy human individuals. Using immunoSEQ multiplex PCR, the repertoire was profiled, and TCRdb retains in-frame clones only, with some absent. The table records about 1.1 million clones, approximately 77% of them present only once. The sample consisted of memory CD4+ T cells from PBMCs. The subset here: CD45RA-negative fraction. These receptors all stem from a man aged 18-30 years in good health. Some clones in this sample may be carry-over from other donors' samples.

V usage is TRBV19 and J usage is TRBJ1-5, with 9 nucleotides matching TRBD1. With 5 bases clipped from V and 2 bases from J, the junction kept 4 bases outside the gene matches. Germline CDR1 reads LNHDA; CDR2 reads SQIVND (reference sequence). CDR3 length: 15 amino acids. For the CDR3, the DNA is TGTGCCAGTAGTCTAAGGGACAGGGGCAATCAGCCCCAGCATTTT. Translation: CASSLRDRGNQPQHF.

The V call is TRBV28, the J call TRBJ2-3, with 7 bases matching TRBD2. Germline V gene lookup returns CDR1 MDHEN and CDR2 SYDVKM. The ends lost 6 bases at V and 2 bases at J; junction bases unmatched: 8. This CDR3 has 15 residues. CDR3 bases: TGTGCCAGCAGCCCGGGGGGAGGGGACACAGATACGCAGTATTTT. Translation gives CASSPGGGDTDTQYF.

The chain employs TRBV11-2 and TRBJ1-1, with no clear D. The CDR3 loop spans 16 amino acids. Trimming took 3 bases from V and 2 from J, leaving 16 bases between them. The V gene's germline CDR1 is SGHAT and CDR2 FQNNGV. In DNA, the CDR3 is TGTGCCAGCAGCTTGGCCCCCGGGAAGCGAAACACTGAAGCTTTCTTT. This translates into CASSLAPGKRNTEAFF.

V and J are TRBV9 and TRBJ2-5; 10 bases fit TRBD2. V was pared by 3 bases and J by 1 base, with 6 bases of the junction left unmatched. Germline CDR1 and CDR2: SGDLS and YYNGEE. The CDR3 is 16 amino acids. The CDR3 region is CASSAHPSGSQETQYF. In DNA, the CDR3 is TGTGCCAGCAGCGCACACCCTAGCGGGAGCCAAGAGACCCAGTACTTC.

V and J are TRBV5-4 and TRBJ1-1, with TRBD1 matching over 11 bases. This CDR3 region has 16 residues. The V gene's germline CDR1 is SGHNT and CDR2 YYREEE (reference sequence). V trimming: 5 bases; J trimming: 1 base; junction bases outside the gene matches: 7. CDR3 nucleotide sequence: TGTGCCAGCAGTTATAACGGGACAGGGGGGAACACTGAAGCTTTCTTT. Protein product: CASSYNGTGGNTEAFF.

Only a few counts were recorded for this clone. This chain uses TRBV2 with TRBJ1-2; 7 bases align to TRBD1. Trimming removed 5 bases from V and 4 bases from J; junction bases left unmatched: 4. The germline CDR1 and CDR2 sequences are SNHLY and FYNNEI. This CDR3 is built from 13 residues. CDR3: CASSRTGLYGYTF. CDR3 bases: TGTGCCAGCAGTCGGACAGGACTCTATGGCTACACCTTC. Using reference TRBV2 and TRBJ1-2 for the parts outside the CDR3, the full variable domain is EPEVTQTPSHQVTQMGQEVILRCVPISNHLYFYWYRQILGQKVEFLVSFYNNEISEKSEIFDDQFSVERPDGSNFTLKIRSTKLEDSAMYFCASSRTGLYGYTFGSGTRLTVV.

The rearrangement joins TRBV29-1 to TRBJ1-2; 7 nucleotides match TRBD1. V lost 8 bases and J lost 7; bases outside the gene matches: 10. CDR3 length: 12 amino acids. Germline CDR1 is SQVTM and CDR2 is ANQGSEA. CDR3: CSSLGQDRGYTF. CDR3 bases: TGCAGCAGTCTTGGACAGGACCGTGGCTACACCTTC.

J is TRBJ1-1 and V is TRBV28; the D is unclear. This CDR3 contains 15 residues. Deletions cut 1 base from V and 4 bases from J, with 13 bases between. CDR1 and CDR2 from the germline V gene are MDHEN and SYDVKM. The CDR3 loop is CASSLSAGLGTEAFF. DNA for the CDR3: TGTGCCAGCAGTTTATCGGCGGGTCTGGGCACTGAAGCTTTCTTT.

The chain couples TRBV7-2 to TRBJ1-5, with a possible D match to TRBD1 (6 bases). Germline V gives CDR1 SGHTA, CDR2 FQGNSA. The CDR3 contains 15 residues. Trimming removed 3 bases from V and 6 bases from J, with 15 bases in between. The CDR3 loop is CASSFTQQGGQPQHF. The CDR3 DNA sequence: TGTGCCAGCAGCTTCACTCAACAGGGAGGTCAGCCCCAGCATTTT.

This chain connects TRBV7-3 to TRBJ2-7; D may be TRBD1 or TRBD2 (5 bases each). Germline V gene data show CDR1 as SGHTA and CDR2 as FQGTGA. This CDR3 is 13 amino acids long. The V end lost 2 bases, the J end lost 3 bases, and 8 bases lay between the germline ends. CDR3 protein: CASSLFGGYEQYF. The CDR3 DNA follows: TGTGCCAGCAGCTTATTTGGGGGCTACGAGCAGTACTTC.

The chain combines TRBV5-1 with TRBJ1-4; D gene uncertain. Trimming took off 4 bases at V and 2 bases at J, with 12 bases between the two ends. Germline values: CDR1 SGHRS, CDR2 YFSETQ. This CDR3 contains 15 residues. The CDR3 region has the DNA TGCGCCAGCAGCGCCAGTCCGGGCACTAATGAAAAACTGTTTTTT. Protein product: CASSASPGTNEKLFF.

This clone was seen a few times. The chain is built from TRBV6-5 and TRBJ2-7; D is uncertain. V gave up 4 bases and J gave up 2 bases, with 15 bases separating them. Per the germline V gene, CDR1 is MNHEY and CDR2 is SVGAGI. CDR3 length: 15 amino acids. The CDR3 sequence is CASSSLGRATYEQYF. The CDR3 DNA reads TGTGCCAGCAGTTCGTTAGGGCGCGCTACCTACGAGCAGTACTTC.

The chain has TRBV7-9 and TRBJ2-4; 9 nucleotides match TRBD1. V gave up 2 bases and J gave up 2 bases; unmatched junction bases: 4. This CDR3 has 16 residues. In germline, CDR1 is SEHNR, CDR2 FQNEAQ (reference sequence). The CDR3 DNA reads as TGTGCCAGCAGCTTATGGGGACAGGGAACCAAAAACATTCAGTACTTC. Protein sequence: CASSLWGQGTKNIQYF.